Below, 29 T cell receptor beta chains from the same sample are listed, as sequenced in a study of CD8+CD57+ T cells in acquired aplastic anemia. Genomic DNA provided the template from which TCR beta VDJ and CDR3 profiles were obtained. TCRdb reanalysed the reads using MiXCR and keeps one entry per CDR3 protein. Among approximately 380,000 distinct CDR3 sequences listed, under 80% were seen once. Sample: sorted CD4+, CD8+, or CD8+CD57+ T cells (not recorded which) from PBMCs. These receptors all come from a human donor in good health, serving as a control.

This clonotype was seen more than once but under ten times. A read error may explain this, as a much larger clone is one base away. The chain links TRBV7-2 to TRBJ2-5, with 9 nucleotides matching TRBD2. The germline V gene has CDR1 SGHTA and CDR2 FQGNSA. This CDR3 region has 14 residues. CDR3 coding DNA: TGTGCCTGCAGCTTAGCGGGGGTGATGGAGACCCAGTACTTC. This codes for CACSLAGVMETQYF. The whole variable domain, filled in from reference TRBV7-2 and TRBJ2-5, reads GAGVSQSPSNKVTEKGKDVELRCDPISGHTALYWYRQSLGQGLEFLIYFQGNSAPDKSGLPSDRFSAERTGGSVSTLTIQRTQQEDSAVYLCACSLAGVMETQYFGPGTRLLVL.

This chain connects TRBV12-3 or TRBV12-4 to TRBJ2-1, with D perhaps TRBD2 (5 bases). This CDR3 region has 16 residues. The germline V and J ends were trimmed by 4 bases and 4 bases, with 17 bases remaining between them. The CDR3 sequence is CASSSHGSPGYNEQFF. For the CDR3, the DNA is TGTGCCAGCAGTTCCCACGGGTCGCCGGGGTACAATGAGCAGTTCTTC.

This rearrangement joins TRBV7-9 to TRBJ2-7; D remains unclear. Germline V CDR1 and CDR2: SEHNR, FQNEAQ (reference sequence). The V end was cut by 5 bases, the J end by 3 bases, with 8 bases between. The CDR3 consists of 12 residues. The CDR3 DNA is TGTGCCAGCAGCATTGGTGTCTACGAGCAGTACTTC. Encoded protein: CASSIGVYEQYF.

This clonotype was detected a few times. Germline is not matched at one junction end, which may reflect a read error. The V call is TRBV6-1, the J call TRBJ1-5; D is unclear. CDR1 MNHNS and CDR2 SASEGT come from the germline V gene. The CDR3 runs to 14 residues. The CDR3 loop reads CASSLASGNRPQHF. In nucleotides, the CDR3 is TGTGCCAGCAGTCTCGCTAGTGGAAATCGGCCCCAGCATTTT.

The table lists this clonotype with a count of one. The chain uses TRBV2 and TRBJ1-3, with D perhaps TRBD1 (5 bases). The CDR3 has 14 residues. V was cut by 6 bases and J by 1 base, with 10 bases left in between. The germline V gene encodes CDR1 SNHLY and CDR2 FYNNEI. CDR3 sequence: CASSSRQSGNTIYF. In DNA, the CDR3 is TGTGCCAGCAGCTCTCGACAGTCTGGAAACACCATATATTTT. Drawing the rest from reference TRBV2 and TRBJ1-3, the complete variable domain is EPEVTQTPSHQVTQMGQEVILRCVPISNHLYFYWYRQILGQKVEFLVSFYNNEISEKSEIFDDQFSVERPDGSNFTLKIRSTKLEDSAMYFCASSSRQSGNTIYFGEGSWLTVV.

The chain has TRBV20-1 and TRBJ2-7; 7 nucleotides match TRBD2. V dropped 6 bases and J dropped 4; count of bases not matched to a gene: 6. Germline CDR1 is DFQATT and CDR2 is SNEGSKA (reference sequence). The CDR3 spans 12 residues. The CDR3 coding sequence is TGCAGTGCAGGGAGGGACGGGTACGAGCAGTACTTC. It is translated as CSAGRDGYEQYF.

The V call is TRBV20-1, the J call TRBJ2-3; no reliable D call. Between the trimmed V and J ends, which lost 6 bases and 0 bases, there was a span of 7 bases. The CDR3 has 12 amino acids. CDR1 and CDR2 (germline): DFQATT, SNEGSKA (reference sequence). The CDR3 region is CSAVKSTDTQYF. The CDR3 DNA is TGCAGTGCCGTTAAAAGCACAGATACGCAGTATTTT.

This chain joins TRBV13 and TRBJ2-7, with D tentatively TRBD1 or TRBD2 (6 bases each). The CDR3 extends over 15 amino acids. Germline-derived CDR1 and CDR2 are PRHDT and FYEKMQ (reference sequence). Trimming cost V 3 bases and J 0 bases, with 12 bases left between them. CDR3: CASSFGGQSSYEQYF. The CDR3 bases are TGTGCCAGCAGCTTCGGGGGCCAAAGCTCCTACGAGCAGTACTTC.

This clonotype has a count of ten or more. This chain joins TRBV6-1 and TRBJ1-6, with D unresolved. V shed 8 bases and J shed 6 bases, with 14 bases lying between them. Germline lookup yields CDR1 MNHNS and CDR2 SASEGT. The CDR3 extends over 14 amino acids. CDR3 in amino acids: CASSQSYGNSPLHF. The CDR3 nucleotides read TGTGCCAGCTCTCAGAGCTACGGTAATTCACCCCTCCACTTT.

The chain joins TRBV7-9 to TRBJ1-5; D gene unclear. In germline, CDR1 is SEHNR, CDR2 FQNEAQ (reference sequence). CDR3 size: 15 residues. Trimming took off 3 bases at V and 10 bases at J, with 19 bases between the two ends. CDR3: CASSFSSSSQHPQHF. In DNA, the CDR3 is TGTGCCAGCAGCTTCAGTTCGAGTTCACAGCACCCCCAGCATTTT.

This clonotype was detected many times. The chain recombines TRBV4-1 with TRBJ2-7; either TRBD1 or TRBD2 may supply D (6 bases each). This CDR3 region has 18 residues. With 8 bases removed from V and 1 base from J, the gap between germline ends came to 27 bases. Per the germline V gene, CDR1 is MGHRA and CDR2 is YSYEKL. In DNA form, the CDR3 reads TGCGCCAGCCGACAAGCCCCGACGGGGGCCTCGTCATCCTACGAGCAGTACTTC. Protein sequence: CASRQAPTGASSSYEQYF.

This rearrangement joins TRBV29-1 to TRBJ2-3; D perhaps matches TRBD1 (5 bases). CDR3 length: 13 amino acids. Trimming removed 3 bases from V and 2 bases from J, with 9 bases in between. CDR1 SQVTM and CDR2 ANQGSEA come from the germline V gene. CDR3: CSVERTLTDTQYF. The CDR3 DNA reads TGCAGCGTTGAGCGGACACTCACAGATACGCAGTATTTT.

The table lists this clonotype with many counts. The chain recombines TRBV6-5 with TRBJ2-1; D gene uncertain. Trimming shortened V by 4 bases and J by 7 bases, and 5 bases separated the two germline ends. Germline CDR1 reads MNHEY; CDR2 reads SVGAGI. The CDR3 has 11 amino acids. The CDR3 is CASSSFNEQFF. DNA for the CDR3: TGTGCCAGCAGTTCGTTTAATGAGCAGTTCTTC.

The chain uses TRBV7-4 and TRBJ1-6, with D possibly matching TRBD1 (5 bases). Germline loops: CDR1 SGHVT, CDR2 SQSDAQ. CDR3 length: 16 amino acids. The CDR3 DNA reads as TGTGCTACCAGCTTAGCGTCACGGGGCCTCAATTCACCCCTCCACTTT. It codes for CATSLASRGLNSPLHF.

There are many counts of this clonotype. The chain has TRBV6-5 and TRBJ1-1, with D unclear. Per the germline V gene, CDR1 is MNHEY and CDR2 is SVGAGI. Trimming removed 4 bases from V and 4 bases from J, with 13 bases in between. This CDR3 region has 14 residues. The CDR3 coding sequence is TGTGCCAGCAGTTCATCTCTAGTGGCCACTGAAGCTTTCTTT. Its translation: CASSSSLVATEAFF.

CDR3 nucleotides: TGTGCCATCAGTCTGACAGGGGGAAACTATGGCTACACCTTC. Translating it yields CAISLTGGNYGYTF. The chain links TRBV10-3 to TRBJ1-2; TRBD1 matches at 9 bases. The ends lost 5 bases at V and 2 bases at J; junction bases unmatched: 3. Germline-derived CDR1 and CDR2 are ENHRY and SYGVKD. This CDR3 spans 14 amino acids.

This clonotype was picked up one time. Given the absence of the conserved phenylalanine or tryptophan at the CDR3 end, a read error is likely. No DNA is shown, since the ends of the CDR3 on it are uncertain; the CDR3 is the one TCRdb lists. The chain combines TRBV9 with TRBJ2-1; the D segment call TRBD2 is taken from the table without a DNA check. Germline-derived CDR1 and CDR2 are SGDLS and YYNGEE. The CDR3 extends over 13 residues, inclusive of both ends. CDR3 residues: CASSSQTSGTDTL.

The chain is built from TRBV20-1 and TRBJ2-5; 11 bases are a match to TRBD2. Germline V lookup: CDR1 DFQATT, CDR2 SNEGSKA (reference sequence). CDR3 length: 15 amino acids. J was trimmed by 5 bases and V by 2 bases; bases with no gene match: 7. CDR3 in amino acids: CSARRLAGGDETQYF. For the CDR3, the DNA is TGCAGTGCTAGACGGCTAGCGGGGGGTGATGAGACCCAGTACTTC.

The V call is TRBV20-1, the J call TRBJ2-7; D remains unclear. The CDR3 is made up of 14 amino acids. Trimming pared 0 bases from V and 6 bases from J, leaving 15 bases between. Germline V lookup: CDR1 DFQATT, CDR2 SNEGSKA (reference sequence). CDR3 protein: CSARDPANTIEQYF. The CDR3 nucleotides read TGCAGTGCTAGAGATCCGGCAAACACCATCGAGCAGTACTTC.

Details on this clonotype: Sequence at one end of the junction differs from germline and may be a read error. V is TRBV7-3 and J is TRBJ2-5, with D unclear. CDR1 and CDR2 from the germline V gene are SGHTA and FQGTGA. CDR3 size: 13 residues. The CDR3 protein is CASSSFRVGTQYW. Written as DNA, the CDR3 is TGTGCCAGCAGCTCGTTCCGGGTTGGAACCCAGTATTGG.

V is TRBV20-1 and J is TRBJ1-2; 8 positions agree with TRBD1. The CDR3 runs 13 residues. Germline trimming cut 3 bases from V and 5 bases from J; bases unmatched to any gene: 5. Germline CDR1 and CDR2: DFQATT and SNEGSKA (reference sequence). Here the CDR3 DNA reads TGCAGTGCTAGCGGACAGGGAGGATATGGCTACACCTTC. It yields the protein CSASGQGGYGYTF.

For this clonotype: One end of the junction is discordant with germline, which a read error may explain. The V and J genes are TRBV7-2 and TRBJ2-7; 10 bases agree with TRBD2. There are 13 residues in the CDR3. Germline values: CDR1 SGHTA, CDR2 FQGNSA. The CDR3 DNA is TGTGCCAGCAGCTTAGCCCTAGCGGGGGATGAGCAGTTC. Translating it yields CASSLALAGDEQF.

CDR3 nucleotide sequence: TGTGCCAGCAGTGTCGGGGGAGATGGTGGCTACACCTTC. It is translated as CASSVGGDGGYTF. This chain links TRBV7-9 with TRBJ1-2, with D possibly TRBD1 on 5 matching bases. The length of the CDR3 is 13 residues. Trimming took off 6 bases at V and 7 bases at J, with 15 bases between the two ends. Germline values: CDR1 SEHNR, CDR2 FQNEAQ (reference sequence).

The CDR3 DNA reads TGTGCCAGTAGAAGGGCTGGACAGGGGTTAGACTATGGCTACACCTTC. Its translation: CASRRAGQGLDYGYTF. The V call is TRBV19, the J call TRBJ1-2; 9 bases agree with TRBD1. Germline assignment: CDR1 LNHDA and CDR2 SQIVND (reference sequence). Unmatched junction bases numbered 11, after V lost 6 bases and J lost 3 bases. The CDR3 totals 16 residues.

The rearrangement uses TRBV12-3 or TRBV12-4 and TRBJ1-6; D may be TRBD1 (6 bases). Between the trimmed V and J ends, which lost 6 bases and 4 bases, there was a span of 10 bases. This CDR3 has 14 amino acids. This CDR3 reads CASRRGTYNSPLHF. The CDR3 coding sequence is TGTGCCAGCAGACGCGGGACATATAATTCACCCCTCCACTTT.

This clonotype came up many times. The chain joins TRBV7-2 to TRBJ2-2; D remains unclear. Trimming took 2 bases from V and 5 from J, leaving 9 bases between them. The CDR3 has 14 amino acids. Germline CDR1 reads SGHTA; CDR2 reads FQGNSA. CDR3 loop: CASSLSLETGELFF. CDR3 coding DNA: TGTGCCAGCAGCTTATCCCTGGAAACCGGGGAGCTGTTTTTT.

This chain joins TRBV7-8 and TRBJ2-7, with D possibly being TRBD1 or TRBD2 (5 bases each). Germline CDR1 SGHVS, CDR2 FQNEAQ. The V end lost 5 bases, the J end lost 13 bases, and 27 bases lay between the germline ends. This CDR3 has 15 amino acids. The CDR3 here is CASSPAANTGDLLYF. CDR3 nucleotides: TGTGCCAGCAGCCCTGCGGCGAACACCGGGGACCTGCTTTACTTC.

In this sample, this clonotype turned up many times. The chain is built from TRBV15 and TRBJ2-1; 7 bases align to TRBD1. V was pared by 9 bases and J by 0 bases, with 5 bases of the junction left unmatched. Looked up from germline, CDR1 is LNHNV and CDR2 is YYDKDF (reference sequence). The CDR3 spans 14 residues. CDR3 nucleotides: TGTGCCACAACACCAGGGGGCTCCTACAATGAGCAGTTCTTC. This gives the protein CATTPGGSYNEQFF.

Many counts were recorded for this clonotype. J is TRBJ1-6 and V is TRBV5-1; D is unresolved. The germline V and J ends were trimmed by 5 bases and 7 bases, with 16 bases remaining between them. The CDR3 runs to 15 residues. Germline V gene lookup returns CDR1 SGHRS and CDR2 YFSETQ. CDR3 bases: TGCGCCAGCAGGGGTGGTTGGGAGATGAATTCACCCCTCCACTTT. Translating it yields CASRGGWEMNSPLHF.